The rows below give T cell receptor beta chains drawn from one sample of a study of blood T cell repertoires in COVID-19. Measured with immunoSEQ multiplex PCR; TCRdb has only the in-frame clones, and not every one. Of tens of thousands of clones listed, 88% are singletons. The sample consisted of peripheral blood. The receptors originated from a human donor in a cohort sampled during active COVID-19. Both conserved end residues are part of each CDR3. The D gene is left open where the match is weak. Clone size is not always given. Where it is, it says once, few, many or a class for expanded clones.

V gene	D gene	J gene	clone size	CDR3 protein	CDR3 DNA
TRBV10-3	TRBD2	TRBJ2-3	-	CAISESKEIAGATDTQYF	TGTGCCATCAGTGAGTCAAAGGAGATAGCGGGGGCCACAGATACGCAGTATTTT
TRBV4-2	-	TRBJ2-7	-	CASSQEDNGRPYEQYF	TGTGCCAGCAGCCAAGAGGACAACGGTCGCCCCTACGAGCAGTACTTC
TRBV29-1	TRBD1	TRBJ2-5	-	CSVEGGVGGSGETQYF	TGCAGCGTTGAGGGTGGTGTAGGGGGCAGTGGAGAGACCCAGTACTTC
TRBV19	TRBD1	TRBJ1-1	-	CASSPRDREAFF	TGTGCCAGTAGTCCAAGGGACAGGGAAGCTTTCTTT
TRBV6-5	TRBD1	TRBJ2-7	-	CATPGQGLYEQYF	TGTGCCACCCCGGGACAGGGCCTTTACGAGCAGTACTTC
TRBV2	TRBD2	TRBJ2-1	-	CASRRLAGSYNEQFF	TGTGCCAGCCGTAGACTAGCGGGATCCTACAATGAGCAGTTCTTC
TRBV30	TRBD2	TRBJ2-2	-	CAWSPFEGTTNTGELFF	TGTGCCTGGAGTCCCTTCGAAGGGACTACGAACACCGGGGAGCTGTTTTTT
TRBV5-1	-	TRBJ1-5	-	CASSLEPGNQPQHF	TGCGCCAGCAGCTTGGAGCCAGGAAATCAGCCCCAGCATTTT
TRBV14	-	TRBJ1-1	-	CASSPQGRGNTEAFF	TGTGCCAGCAGCCCACAGGGCAGGGGAAATACTGAAGCTTTCTTT
TRBV3-1/TRBV3-2	-	TRBJ2-2	-	CASSPRENTGELFF	TGTGCCAGCAGCCCCAGGGAGAACACCGGGGAGCTGTTTTTT
TRBV15	-	TRBJ2-7	few	CATSRDYRQAIMEKQYF	TGTGCCACCAGCAGAGACTACCGACAGGCTATAATGGAAAAGCAGTACTTC
TRBV3-1/TRBV3-2	-	TRBJ2-2	once	CASSQEDSGELFF	TGTGCCAGCAGCCAAGAGGACTCCGGGGAGCTGTTTTTT
TRBV2	TRBD2	TRBJ2-1	-	CASSAGLAGGGEQFF	TGTGCCAGCAGTGCCGGACTAGCGGGAGGGGGTGAGCAGTTCTTC
TRBV27	-	TRBJ1-2	-	CASRGTGVPNYGYTF	TGTGCCAGCAGGGGAACGGGAGTTCCTAACTATGGCTACACCTTC
TRBV6-2/TRBV6-3	TRBD2	TRBJ2-1	-	CASSRGLAGEHEQFF	TGTGCCAGCAGCCGCGGACTAGCGGGGGAGCATGAGCAGTTCTTC
TRBV7-2	TRBD1	TRBJ2-2	-	CASSQQGALTGELFF	TGTGCCAGCAGCCAACAGGGGGCGCTTACCGGGGAGCTGTTTTTT
TRBV11-2	-	TRBJ1-1	-	CASSLSGEAFF	TGTGCCAGCAGCTTATCAGGAGAAGCTTTCTTT
TRBV23-1	-	TRBJ2-7	-	CASARESGSSYEQYF	TGCGCCAGCGCCCGGGAGTCAGGGTCCTCCTACGAGCAGTACTTC
TRBV2	TRBD1	TRBJ1-2	-	CASSSTGGGSYGYTF	TGTGCCAGCAGTTCGACAGGGGGCGGGAGCTATGGCTACACCTTC
TRBV19	-	TRBJ2-5	-	CASSSPSLVQETQYF	TGTGCCAGTAGTAGCCCTTCACTAGTTCAAGAGACCCAGTACTTC
TRBV10-2	-	TRBJ2-7	-	CASTGTPRVGEQYF	TGCGCCAGCACGGGAACTCCCCGGGTAGGCGAGCAGTACTTC
TRBV7-2	-	TRBJ1-1	few	CASSLALGENTEAFF	TGTGCCAGCAGCTTAGCTTTGGGAGAGAACACTGAAGCTTTCTTT
TRBV14	TRBD1	TRBJ2-1	once	CASSQTGSSYNEQFF	TGTGCCAGCAGCCAGACAGGGAGCTCCTACAATGAGCAGTTCTTC
TRBV5-4	TRBD1	TRBJ1-1	-	CASSWGTGATEAFF	TGTGCCAGCAGCTGGGGAACAGGGGCCACTGAAGCTTTCTTT
TRBV7-9	-	TRBJ1-6	few	CASSLEGRNSPLHF	TGTGCCAGCAGCTTGGAGGGGAGGAATTCACCCCTCCACTTT
TRBV6-5	-	TRBJ1-5	-	CASILKENSNQPQHF	TGTGCCAGCATCCTGAAGGAGAATAGCAATCAGCCCCAGCATTTT
TRBV4-1	TRBD1	TRBJ1-5	-	CASSQADRDQPQHF	TGCGCCAGCAGCCAGGCTGACAGGGATCAGCCCCAGCATTTT
TRBV3-1/TRBV3-2	TRBD1	TRBJ1-6	-	CASSLGPQGANSPLHF	TGTGCCAGCAGCCTCGGCCCACAGGGGGCGAATTCACCCCTCCACTTT
TRBV13	TRBD2	TRBJ2-3	-	CASRATSVGTDTQYF	TGTGCCAGCAGAGCTACTAGCGTCGGCACAGATACGCAGTATTTT
TRBV11-2	TRBD2	TRBJ2-7	-	CASSFSGGAGEQYF	TGTGCCAGCAGCTTTAGCGGGGGGGCGGGAGAGCAGTACTTC
TRBV6-6	TRBD1	TRBJ2-5	-	CASRAGGASGETQYF	TGTGCCAGCAGGGCAGGGGGCGCGTCGGGAGAGACCCAGTACTTC
TRBV7-2	-	TRBJ1-4	-	CASTPGRAGANEKLFF	TGTGCCAGCACCCCCGGCCGTGCGGGGGCTAATGAAAAACTGTTTTTT
TRBV15	-	TRBJ2-7	-	CATSRDISYEQYF	TGTGCCACCAGCAGAGACATTTCCTACGAGCAGTACTTC
TRBV7-9	-	TRBJ1-1	-	CASSLGQHTEAFF	TGTGCCAGCAGTCTCGGACAGCACACTGAAGCTTTCTTT
TRBV3-1/TRBV3-2	-	TRBJ1-1	once	CASSQVQGNTEAFF	TGTGCCAGCAGCCAGGTACAGGGGAACACTGAAGCTTTCTTT
TRBV7-9	-	TRBJ1-2	-	CASSSPGGVRGYTF	TGTGCCAGCAGCTCTCCCGGGGGTGTTCGTGGCTACACCTTC
TRBV29-1	-	TRBJ1-2	once	CSVEASWGAVGYTF	TGCAGCGTTGAAGCGTCTTGGGGAGCGGTTGGCTACACCTTC
TRBV5-4	TRBD2	TRBJ2-1	-	CASSLGTSGRSNEQFF	TGTGCCAGCAGCTTGGGGACTAGCGGGAGGAGTAATGAGCAGTTCTTC
TRBV2	-	TRBJ2-5	-	CASSDSGVGTQYF	TGTGCCAGCAGTGACAGCGGTGTCGGGACCCAGTACTTC
TRBV10-3	-	TRBJ2-3	-	CATRPGTETDTQYF	TGTGCCACCCGACCGGGGACTGAAACAGATACGCAGTATTTT
TRBV2	TRBD1	TRBJ1-4	-	CASYLQEGASEKLFF	TGTGCCAGCTACCTCCAGGAGGGGGCTAGCGAAAAACTGTTTTTT
TRBV28	-	TRBJ2-7	-	CASSTNRGGAREQYF	TGTGCCAGCAGTACCAACAGGGGGGGGGCTCGGGAGCAGTACTTC
TRBV2	TRBD2	TRBJ2-1	-	CASSPRTSAEVQFF	TGTGCCAGCAGCCCTAGGACTAGCGCCGAAGTGCAGTTCTTC
TRBV7-9	TRBD2	TRBJ2-3	few	CASSASGSSTDTQYF	TGTGCCAGCAGCGCCAGCGGGAGTAGCACAGATACGCAGTATTTT
TRBV5-1	TRBD1	TRBJ1-1	few	CASSLGQVNTEAFF	TGCGCCAGCAGCCTAGGACAGGTGAACACTGAAGCTTTCTTT
TRBV11-2	-	TRBJ1-2	once	CASSRAGNYGYTF	TGTGCCAGCAGCCGTGCGGGTAACTATGGCTACACCTTC
TRBV6-2/TRBV6-3	TRBD2	TRBJ2-5	-	CASSERGGYQETQYF	TGTGCCAGCAGCGAACGGGGGGGTTACCAAGAGACCCAGTACTTC
TRBV6-5	-	TRBJ1-6	-	CASFPMSSYNSPLHF	TGTGCCAGCTTCCCAATGAGCTCCTATAATTCACCCCTCCACTTT
TRBV25-1	TRBD1	TRBJ2-3	-	CASSAGQGPLDTQYF	TGTGCCAGCAGTGCGGGACAGGGACCCTTGGATACGCAGTATTTT
TRBV27	TRBD1	TRBJ1-2	-	CASSHRQGFGYGYTF	TGTGCCAGCAGTCACCGACAGGGTTTTGGATATGGCTACACCTTC
TRBV18	-	TRBJ2-3	-	CASSPSVTAGRDTQYF	TGTGCCAGCTCACCCTCCGTCACCGCGGGGCGAGATACGCAGTATTTT
TRBV7-2	TRBD2	TRBJ2-3	-	CASSLTAGTSSTDTQYF	TGTGCCAGCAGCTTAACAGCCGGGACTAGCAGCACAGATACGCAGTATTTT
TRBV7-9	-	TRBJ2-1	-	CASSEERIRLGHEQFF	TGTGCCAGCAGCGAAGAGAGGATTCGTCTTGGTCATGAGCAGTTCTTC
TRBV2	TRBD1	TRBJ1-2	once	CASSEGRGRIYGYTF	TGTGCCAGCAGTGAGGGCAGGGGGCGAATCTATGGCTACACCTTC